The 18 T cell receptor beta chains listed next were all sequenced from one sample in a study of blood T cell repertoires in COVID-19. Sequenced by immunoSEQ multiplex PCR; TCRdb stores in-frame clones only, minus some. Here the sample spans roughly 56,000 clones, more than 80% being singletons. The material sequenced was peripheral blood. These receptors originate from a human donor in a cohort sampled during active COVID-19.

The V gene is TRBV30, the J gene TRBJ2-6, with 7 bases identical to TRBD1. The length of the CDR3 is 19 residues. Trimming at V came to 1 base and at J to 0 bases, leaving 12 bases not matched to a gene. Looked up from germline, CDR1 is GTSNPN and CDR2 is SVGIG (reference sequence). CDR3 loop: CAWSGDRVFSSSGANVLTF. CDR3 DNA: TGTGCCTGGAGTGGCGACAGGGTGTTTAGTTCCTCTGGGGCCAACGTCCTGACTTTC.

The chain links TRBV6-4 to TRBJ1-2, with D possibly TRBD1 on 5 matching bases. Trimming removed 0 bases at V and 4 bases at J, with 9 bases between. The CDR3 loop spans 14 amino acids. CDR1 is MRHNA and CDR2 is SNTAGT in the germline V gene. The DNA for the CDR3 is TGTGCCAGCAGTGACTCACCCAGGGCCTATGGCTACACCTTC. Translation: CASSDSPRAYGYTF.

V gene TRBV3-1 (or the pseudogene TRBV3-2) combines with J gene TRBJ2-7; TRBD2 matches 10 bases. The ends lost 1 base at V and 3 bases at J; junction bases unmatched: 3. CDR1 and CDR2 (germline): LGHDT, YNNKEL (reference sequence). The CDR3 loop spans 15 amino acids. The CDR3 region has the DNA TGTGCCAGCAGCCAAGTAGCGGGGGGCGTCTACGAGCAGTACTTC. Encoded protein: CASSQVAGGVYEQYF.

The chain uses TRBV7-2 and TRBJ2-3; TRBD2 matches 7 bases. This CDR3 has 15 residues. CDR1 and CDR2 from the germline V gene are SGHTA and FQGNSA. With 5 bases clipped from V and 5 bases from J, the junction kept 10 bases outside the gene matches. CDR3 bases: TGTGCCAGCAGCCCCCCCGGGACTATGAGAGATACGCAGTATTTT. Translated, it gives CASSPPGTMRDTQYF. The complete variable domain, with remaining parts taken from reference TRBV7-2 and TRBJ2-3, reads GAGVSQSPSNKVTEKGKDVELRCDPISGHTALYWYRQSLGQGLEFLIYFQGNSAPDKSGLPSDRFSAERTGGSVSTLTIQRTQQEDSAVYLCASSPPGTMRDTQYFGPGTRLTVL.

V is TRBV4-3 and J is TRBJ2-3; D uncertain. Germline V CDR1 and CDR2: LGHNA, YSLEER. The germline V and J ends were trimmed by 1 base and 1 base, with 18 bases remaining between them. The CDR3 totals 18 residues. For the CDR3, the DNA is TGCGCCAGCAGCCAAGGCCCGCAGCGCGGCCTACGCACAGATACGCAGTATTTT. The encoded protein is CASSQGPQRGLRTDTQYF.

This clone was seen more than once but under ten times. This chain links TRBV28 with TRBJ1-5; D possibly corresponds to TRBD1 (5 bases). The CDR3 covers 16 residues. Germline assignment: CDR1 MDHEN and CDR2 SYDVKM. V lost 5 bases to trimming and J lost 2 bases, with 16 bases between them. The CDR3 DNA sequence: TGTGCCAGCAGTCGGACACCCGGTTGGGGCAATCAGCCCCAGCATTTT. This gives the protein CASSRTPGWGNQPQHF.

This clone was picked up a small number of times. V gene TRBV2 combines with J gene TRBJ2-3; 9 bases map to TRBD1. This CDR3 has 14 amino acids. Trimming at V came to 6 bases and at J to 4 bases, leaving 5 bases not matched to a gene. Germline CDR1 and CDR2: SNHLY and FYNNEI. The chain's CDR3 is CASSNRGPADTQYF. The CDR3 nucleotides are TGTGCCAGCAGCAACAGGGGGCCGGCAGATACGCAGTATTTT.

This chain links TRBV2 with TRBJ1-2, with 9 bases matching TRBD1. The CDR3 has 15 residues. V shed 7 bases and J 5 bases; nucleotides not matched to a gene: 11. Per germline, CDR1 SNHLY and CDR2 FYNNEI. The CDR3 loop is CASNEQGAAAYGYTF. In nucleotides, the CDR3 is TGTGCCAGCAACGAACAGGGGGCGGCGGCATATGGCTACACCTTC.

This clone was seen just once. The chain links TRBV6-5 to TRBJ2-7; TRBD1 agrees at 8 bases. Germline trimming cut 7 bases from V and 5 bases from J; bases unmatched to any gene: 10. The germline V gene has CDR1 MNHEY and CDR2 SVGAGI. This CDR3 has 14 residues. The CDR3: CASTRTGRSDEQYF. The CDR3 DNA reads as TGTGCCAGCACCAGGACAGGGAGGTCCGACGAGCAGTACTTC.

The chain employs TRBV7-2 and TRBJ2-7; D is perhaps TRBD2 (6 bases). Germline CDR1 reads SGHTA; CDR2 reads FQGNSA. This CDR3 is built from 14 residues. V gave up 1 base and J gave up 2 bases, with 9 bases separating them. The CDR3 loop reads CASSLGGGAYEQYF. The CDR3 nucleotides read TGTGCCAGCAGCTTAGGTGGCGGGGCCTACGAGCAGTACTTC.

V gene TRBV19 combines with J gene TRBJ2-6, with D maybe TRBD1 (5 bases). This CDR3 has 17 amino acids. Germline CDR1 reads LNHDA; CDR2 reads SQIVND (reference sequence). Between the trimmed V and J ends, which lost 3 bases and 0 bases, there was a span of 12 bases. The CDR3 DNA follows: TGTGCCAGTAGTATGTCGACAGCCTTCTCTGGGGCCAACGTCCTGACTTTC. This translates into CASSMSTAFSGANVLTF.

The V call is TRBV6-2 or TRBV6-3, the J call TRBJ1-5; 8 bases are shared with TRBD1. The CDR3 is 15 amino acids. With 2 bases clipped from V and 7 bases from J, the junction kept 7 bases outside the gene matches. Germline lookup yields CDR1 MNHEY and CDR2 SVGEGT. The CDR3 sequence is CASSYTGGRRQPQHF. The CDR3 region has the DNA TGTGCCAGCAGTTACACAGGGGGGCGACGGCAGCCCCAGCATTTT.

V is TRBV27 and J is TRBJ2-7, with TRBD2 matching over 16 bases. Germline values: CDR1 MNHEY, CDR2 SMNVEV (reference sequence). This CDR3 comprises 16 residues. Germline trimming cut 3 bases from V and 5 bases from J; bases unmatched to any gene: 4. The CDR3 reads CASSFGTSGGAHEQYF. CDR3 bases: TGTGCCAGCAGTTTCGGGACTAGCGGGGGGGCGCACGAGCAGTACTTC.

The gene calls are TRBV30 and TRBJ2-3; 12 bases are a match to TRBD2. The V gene's germline CDR1 is GTSNPN and CDR2 SVGIG (reference sequence). The CDR3 has 17 residues. V was pared by 2 bases and J by 3 bases, with 9 bases of the junction left unmatched. CDR3 sequence reads: CAWSRLAGGQRTDTQYF. DNA for the CDR3: TGTGCCTGGAGTAGGCTAGCGGGGGGGCAAAGGACAGATACGCAGTATTTT.

The chain employs TRBV19 and TRBJ1-5; 9 bases align to TRBD1. The V gene end was trimmed by 6 bases and the J gene end by 4 bases; junction bases not matched to a gene: 4. The CDR3 sequence is 14 residues long. The germline V gene has CDR1 LNHDA and CDR2 SQIVND (reference sequence). The CDR3 here is CASRIQGANQPQHF. As DNA, the CDR3 is TGTGCCAGTAGGATACAGGGGGCGAATCAGCCCCAGCATTTT.

The chain couples TRBV6-6 to TRBJ1-1; the D gene is possibly TRBD1 (5 bases). Germline lookup yields CDR1 MNHNY and CDR2 SVGAGI (reference sequence). Trimming took off 6 bases at V and 8 bases at J, with 16 bases between the two ends. The CDR3 covers 13 residues. The DNA for the CDR3 is TGTGCCAGCAGCCACCCGGGGGGTGGGGAAGCTTTCTTT. Its protein product is CASSHPGGGEAFF.

DNA of the CDR3: TGTGCCACCAGCAGAGAGGATTCGGGACAAAACTATGGCTACACCTTC. This codes for CATSREDSGQNYGYTF. The J gene is TRBJ1-2, the V gene TRBV15; perhaps TRBD1 as D (6 bases). The CDR3 totals 16 residues. V lost 0 bases and J 2 bases, leaving 13 bases between the germline ends. The germline CDR1 and CDR2 sequences are LNHNV and YYDKDF (reference sequence).

This clone was seen once. The J gene is TRBJ1-1, the V gene TRBV6-5; 8 bases align to TRBD1. CDR1 MNHEY and CDR2 SVGAGI come from the germline V gene. The CDR3 has 15 amino acids. The V segment lost 7 bases and the J segment 2 bases; nucleotides outside the gene matches: 9. As DNA, the CDR3 is TGTGCCAGCACCTCCTATGGACAGGGAAACACTGAAGCTTTCTTT. Amino acid sequence: CASTSYGQGNTEAFF.